A single sample gave rise to the 28 T cell receptor beta chains below, sequenced in a study of blood T cell repertoires in COVID-19. Assay: immunoSEQ multiplex PCR; the TCRdb copy retains only in-frame clones and omits some. This sample has about 300,000 clones, with 89% found just once. Sequenced material: peripheral blood. The receptors shown here come from a woman younger than 45 with COVID-19, enrolled during active disease.

The CDR3 sequence: CASSYSKDRVQETQYF. The CDR3 DNA reads TGTGCCAGCAGTTACTCGAAGGACAGGGTTCAAGAGACCCAGTACTTC. The chain is built from TRBV6-2 or TRBV6-3 and TRBJ2-5, with 8 bases that match TRBD1. This CDR3 spans 16 amino acids. V was clipped by 0 bases and J by 2 bases; unmatched bases: 5. Germline V gene data show CDR1 as MNHEY and CDR2 as SVGEGT.

Concerning this clone itself: The sample holds other DNA sequences that translate to the same CDR3. The chain has TRBV9 and TRBJ1-5; D unresolved. Germline CDR1 and CDR2: SGDLS and YYNGEE. V lost 2 bases and J 1 base, leaving 7 bases between the germline ends. The CDR3 totals 14 residues. CDR3 nucleotide sequence: TGTGCCAGCAGCGTGGGAGGGAGCAATCAGCCCCAGCATTTT. Translated: CASSVGGSNQPQHF.

V gene TRBV6-5 combines with J gene TRBJ1-2, with D maybe TRBD1 (5 bases). V was pared by 6 bases and J by 4 bases, with 15 bases between. Germline CDR1 is MNHEY and CDR2 is SVGAGI. The CDR3 consists of 14 residues. The CDR3 sequence is CASSLDSLGYGYTF. In DNA, the CDR3 is TGTGCCAGCAGCCTCGACAGTCTTGGCTATGGCTACACCTTC.

The chain is built from TRBV27 and TRBJ1-2; tentative D call: TRBD1 (5 bases). Germline V CDR1 and CDR2: MNHEY, SMNVEV (reference sequence). The V and J ends lost 6 bases and 1 base respectively, with 21 bases between them. The CDR3 runs to 17 residues. The CDR3 here is CASSRVGGKLFNYGYTF. CDR3 nucleotides: TGTGCCAGCAGCAGGGTCGGGGGGAAGCTCTTTAACTATGGCTACACCTTC.

The gene calls are TRBV21-1 and TRBJ1-2. TRBV21-1 is annotated as a pseudogene. The CDR3 is 15 amino acids. CDR3 amino acids: CASTFPREPGYGYTF. The CDR3 DNA reads as TGTGCCAGCACCTTTCCTCGGGAACCCGGCTATGGCTACACCTTC.

The CDR3 reads CASSLERVGTEAFF. In DNA form, the CDR3 reads TGTGCCAGCAGCTTAGAGCGGGTCGGCACTGAAGCTTTCTTT. The chain has TRBV11-2 and TRBJ1-1; D uncertain. In germline, CDR1 is SGHAT, CDR2 FQNNGV. The V gene lost 0 bases and the J gene lost 4 bases, with 9 bases spanning the gap. The CDR3 is 14 residues long.

V usage is TRBV14 and J usage is TRBJ2-1, with a possible D match to TRBD1 (5 bases). The CDR3 length is 13 residues. Per the germline V gene, CDR1 is SGHDN and CDR2 is FVKESK. Trimming took off 5 bases at V and 8 bases at J, with 13 bases between the two ends. The DNA for the CDR3 is TGTGCCAGCAGCTTTGACAGATTTGATGAGCAGTTCTTC. Translated, it gives CASSFDRFDEQFF.

The chain carries TRBV4-3 and TRBJ2-3; TRBD2 might be the D (5 bases). There are 14 residues in the CDR3. V gave up 3 bases and J gave up 5 bases, with 12 bases separating them. Germline V gene sequence: CDR1 LGHNA, CDR2 YSLEER. CDR3 residues: CASSQDSRRDTQYF. The DNA of the CDR3 is TGCGCCAGCAGCCAGGACTCTCGCAGAGATACGCAGTATTTT.

The rearrangement links TRBV13 to TRBJ1-4, with 7 nucleotides matching TRBD1. Germline trimming cut 8 bases from V and 8 bases from J; bases unmatched to any gene: 17. This CDR3 contains 16 residues. Per the germline V gene, CDR1 is PRHDT and CDR2 is FYEKMQ (reference sequence). In DNA form, the CDR3 reads TGTGCCAGCGGCTCAGGGCAGGGGGTGTCTGGAGAAAAACTGTTTTTT. It specifies CASGSGQGVSGEKLFF.

The chain links TRBV2 to TRBJ1-3, with a weak D call TRBD1 (6 bases). The V gene's germline CDR1 is SNHLY and CDR2 FYNNEI. This CDR3 has 14 residues. Trimming shortened V by 6 bases and J by 0 bases, and 9 bases separated the two germline ends. CDR3 amino acids: CASRGHSSGNTIYF. The CDR3 DNA follows: TGTGCCAGCAGGGGACATAGCTCTGGAAACACCATATATTTT. Full variable domain (remainder filled in from reference TRBV2 and TRBJ1-3): EPEVTQTPSHQVTQMGQEVILRCVPISNHLYFYWYRQILGQKVEFLVSFYNNEISEKSEIFDDQFSVERPDGSNFTLKIRSTKLEDSAMYFCASRGHSSGNTIYFGEGSWLTVV.

The rearrangement uses TRBV7-8 and TRBJ2-7; D gene uncertain. The CDR3 spans 14 residues. V was cut by 1 base and J by 0 bases, with 7 bases left in between. Germline V lookup: CDR1 SGHVS, CDR2 FQNEAQ. CDR3 DNA sequence: TGTGCCAGCAGCTTAGGACGGAGCTCCTACGAGCAGTACGTC. Encoded protein: CASSLGRSSYEQYV.

The chain couples TRBV2 to TRBJ2-1; 9 nucleotides agree with TRBD2. Germline V gene lookup returns CDR1 SNHLY and CDR2 FYNNEI. The CDR3 contains 15 residues. The junction had 13 bases not matched to a gene; V was cut back by 11 bases and J by 5 bases. The CDR3 nucleotides read TGTGCCGATCGGCAGCCGGCGGGGGGGAACAATGAGCAGTTCTTC. Translating gives CADRQPAGGNNEQFF.

The chain employs TRBV27 and TRBJ2-2, with D perhaps matching TRBD2 (5 bases). This CDR3 comprises 15 residues. The V and J ends lost 5 bases and 5 bases respectively, with 15 bases between them. Germline V gives CDR1 MNHEY, CDR2 SMNVEV (reference sequence). This CDR3 is CASSPRAQRTGELFF. DNA for the CDR3: TGTGCCAGCAGTCCCCGGGCCCAGCGGACCGGGGAGCTGTTTTTT.

This clone appeared a few times. The chain has TRBV28 and TRBJ1-4; D is undetermined. The CDR3 loop spans 13 amino acids. V was cut by 4 bases and J by 8 bases, with 11 bases left in between. Germline values: CDR1 MDHEN, CDR2 SYDVKM. The CDR3: CASSSAGWEKLFF. DNA of the CDR3: TGTGCCAGCAGTTCGGCGGGTTGGGAAAAACTGTTTTTT.

This chain joins TRBV6-5 and TRBJ1-3, with 10 bases that match TRBD1. The J segment lost 6 bases and the V segment lost 6 bases, leaving 5 bases of the junction unmatched. The germline V gene has CDR1 MNHEY and CDR2 SVGAGI. CDR3 length: 14 amino acids. The CDR3 nucleotides read TGTGCCAGCAGCAAGACAGGGGGCAAAAACACCATATATTTT. Translation gives CASSKTGGKNTIYF.

The rearrangement links TRBV4-1 to TRBJ2-7, with D maybe TRBD1 (7 bases). The germline V gene encodes CDR1 MGHRA and CDR2 YSYEKL. This CDR3 region has 15 residues. The germline V and J ends were trimmed by 5 bases and 2 bases, with 16 bases remaining between them. DNA of the CDR3: TGCGCCAGCAGCGTGGGGCAGGGGGGAACCTACGAGCAGTACTTC. It codes for CASSVGQGGTYEQYF.

This clone was seen repeatedly, ten times or more. The V call is TRBV6-1, the J call TRBJ1-6; D is uncertain. Germline V lookup: CDR1 MNHNS, CDR2 SASEGT. This CDR3 has 15 residues. The V end was cut by 3 bases, the J end by 7 bases, with 13 bases between. This CDR3 reads CASSDASGGNSPLHF. CDR3 DNA sequence: TGTGCCAGCAGTGACGCAAGTGGCGGAAATTCACCCCTCCACTTT.

This sequence joins TRBV28 and TRBJ2-2, with unresolved D. The CDR3 consists of 12 residues. Trimming took off 10 bases at V and 2 bases at J, with 8 bases between the two ends. Germline V lookup: CDR1 MDHEN, CDR2 SYDVKM. This CDR3 is CATTDNTGELFF. DNA for the CDR3: TGTGCCACCACAGACAACACCGGGGAGCTGTTTTTT.

This clone has just a few counts. The genes are TRBV5-5 and TRBJ1-1, with 9 bases fitting TRBD1. V was pared by 2 bases and J by 0 bases, with 8 bases of the junction left unmatched. The CDR3 is 17 amino acids. The germline V gene encodes CDR1 SGHKS and CDR2 YYEKEE (reference sequence). The CDR3 bases are TGTGCCAGCAGCTTACAAGGGACAGGGAAAATGAACACTGAAGCTTTCTTT. Its protein product is CASSLQGTGKMNTEAFF.

The V gene is TRBV4-1, the J gene TRBJ1-1; 8 nucleotides align to TRBD1. V trimming: 1 base; J trimming: 1 base; junction bases outside the gene matches: 5. The length of the CDR3 is 16 residues. CDR1 MGHRA and CDR2 YSYEKL come from the germline V gene. The CDR3 DNA sequence: TGCGCCAGCAGCCAAGGGACAGGGCCACCGAACACTGAAGCTTTCTTT. Residues: CASSQGTGPPNTEAFF.

On this clone: Different DNA sequences within this sample yield the same CDR3. The chain links TRBV20-1 to TRBJ1-2; D is undetermined. Germline loops: CDR1 DFQATT, CDR2 SNEGSKA (reference sequence). The CDR3 runs 11 residues. V lost 3 bases and J 4 bases, leaving 6 bases between the germline ends. CDR3 sequence reads: CSARDFYGYTF. As DNA, the CDR3 is TGCAGTGCTAGGGACTTCTATGGCTACACCTTC.

The chain employs TRBV27 and TRBJ2-6, with a weak D call TRBD2 (5 bases). The V end lost 5 bases, the J end lost 2 bases, and 13 bases lay between the germline ends. CDR1 and CDR2 from the germline V gene are MNHEY and SMNVEV (reference sequence). CDR3 length equals 16 residues. Here the CDR3 DNA reads TGTGCCAGCAGTCGGGGTTTCGGGGCTGGGGCCAACGTCCTGACTTTC. Protein product: CASSRGFGAGANVLTF.

The gene calls are TRBV19 and TRBJ2-1, with TRBD1 matching 10 bases. J was trimmed by 5 bases and V by 5 bases; bases with no gene match: 0. CDR1 and CDR2 (germline): LNHDA, SQIVND (reference sequence). The CDR3 totals 13 residues. Here the CDR3 reads CASSGQGDNEQFF. In DNA, the CDR3 is TGTGCCAGTAGTGGACAGGGGGACAATGAGCAGTTCTTC.

This sequence joins TRBV5-4 and TRBJ2-3; D is ambiguous. The CDR3 runs 12 residues. Trimming took 4 bases from V and 6 from J, leaving 9 bases between them. Germline V lookup: CDR1 SGHNT, CDR2 YYREEE (reference sequence). The CDR3 loop reads CASSRYRDTQYF. CDR3 bases: TGTGCCAGCAGCAGATACCGGGATACGCAGTATTTT.

J is TRBJ1-2 and V is TRBV6-1, with D hard to call. This CDR3 contains 13 residues. V dropped 1 base and J dropped 6 bases, with 9 bases sitting between them. Looked up from germline, CDR1 is MNHNS and CDR2 is SASEGT. Here the CDR3 reads CASSEGGGDGYTF. The CDR3 nucleotides read TGTGCCAGCAGTGAAGGAGGTGGAGATGGCTACACCTTC.

V usage is TRBV11-2 and J usage is TRBJ2-3; 7 bases are a match to TRBD2. Germline V gene sequence: CDR1 SGHAT, CDR2 FQNNGV. V lost 5 bases to trimming and J lost 4 bases; unmatched junction nucleotides: 9. This CDR3 is built from 15 residues. CDR3 protein: CASSRDPGRADTQYF. CDR3 in DNA: TGTGCCAGCAGCCGGGACCCTGGGAGGGCAGATACGCAGTATTTT.

The rearrangement uses TRBV12-3 or TRBV12-4 and TRBJ1-2; 7 nucleotides align to TRBD1. J lost 4 bases, V lost 3 bases, and 2 bases had no gene match. The CDR3 covers 13 residues. The CDR3 bases are TGTGCCAGCAGTTTGGGGGACAGCTATGGCTACACCTTC. Translation gives CASSLGDSYGYTF.

The V call is TRBV10-2, the J call TRBJ2-7; possibly TRBD2 for D (6 bases). The CDR3 contains 15 residues. V was clipped by 2 bases and J by 3 bases, with 14 bases between them. Germline V gene data show CDR1 as WSHSY and CDR2 as SAAADI. The chain's CDR3 is CASSEGGTVLYEQYV. In DNA, the CDR3 is TGCGCCAGCAGTGAGGGGGGGACGGTACTCTACGAGCAGTACGTC.